These T cell receptor beta chains were read from a single sample in a study of blood T cells in healthy people across ages. Each CDR3 protein is one row after TCRdb ran MiXCR on the 5' RACE reads. The sample contains around 1,000,000 distinct CDR3 sequences, around two fifths of which appear only once. What was sequenced was blood. These receptors were collected from a man in his late teens or twenties in good health. Each CDR3 is given with its conserved first and last residue. The order of the fields is V gene, clone size, D gene, J gene, CDR3 DNA, CDR3 protein. D genes are given only for firm matches. Not all rows give a size; the values are once, few, many and, for expanded clones, a class.

v_call: TRBV29-1
clone_size: many
d_call: .
j_call: TRBJ2-3
cdr3_nt: TGCAGCGTTTCGACAGGGAGGACAGATACGCAGTATTTT
cdr3_aa: CSVSTGRTDTQYF

v_call: TRBV4-2
clone_size: many
d_call: TRBD2
j_call: TRBJ2-4
cdr3_nt: TGTGCCAGCAGCCAAGAGGGAGGGAACATTCAGTACTTC
cdr3_aa: CASSQEGGNIQYF

v_call: TRBV6-6
clone_size: .
d_call: TRBD1
j_call: TRBJ1-2
cdr3_nt: TGTGCCAGCAGTTATCGGACAGGGAGGTATGGCTACACCTTT
cdr3_aa: CASSYRTGRYGYTF

v_call: TRBV10-3
clone_size: .
d_call: TRBD2
j_call: TRBJ2-3
cdr3_nt: TGTGCCATCAGGTCTCGTGGGGGGGAACACACAGATACGCAGTATTTT
cdr3_aa: CAIRSRGGEHTDTQYF

v_call: TRBV6-6
clone_size: .
d_call: .
j_call: TRBJ2-3
cdr3_nt: TGTGCCAGCAGGGAAAGTACAGAAACAGATACGCAGTATTTT
cdr3_aa: CASRESTETDTQYF

v_call: TRBV7-2
clone_size: .
d_call: .
j_call: TRBJ1-6
cdr3_nt: TGTGCCAGCAGCTTGAACCGGGACCCACCCCTCCACTTT
cdr3_aa: CASSLNRDPPLHF

v_call: TRBV28
clone_size: .
d_call: TRBD1
j_call: TRBJ1-2
cdr3_nt: TGTGCCACCCCAGACGTCCCGGGACAGGGTTCGGATGGCTACACCTTC
cdr3_aa: CATPDVPGQGSDGYTF

v_call: TRBV4-1
clone_size: once
d_call: .
j_call: TRBJ2-1
cdr3_nt: TGCGCCAGCAGCCAAGAATTTCGGGGACGAGTCACCTACAATGAGCAGTTCTTC
cdr3_aa: CASSQEFRGRVTYNEQFF

v_call: TRBV3-1
clone_size: few
d_call: TRBD2
j_call: TRBJ2-3
cdr3_nt: TGTGCCAGCAGCCAAGGGCGGGTGGAGCTAGCGGCGAGCACAGATACGCAGTATTTT
cdr3_aa: CASSQGRVELAASTDTQYF

v_call: TRBV7-2
clone_size: few
d_call: TRBD1
j_call: TRBJ2-1
cdr3_nt: TGTGCCAGCAGCTCGCCCGCGGACAGGGTTGAGTATGAGCAGTTCTTC
cdr3_aa: CASSSPADRVEYEQFF

v_call: TRBV7-9
clone_size: .
d_call: .
j_call: TRBJ1-1
cdr3_nt: TGTGCCAGCAGCTTAGATCGCACTGAAGCTTTCTTT
cdr3_aa: CASSLDRTEAFF

v_call: TRBV25-1
clone_size: many
d_call: .
j_call: TRBJ2-7
cdr3_nt: TGTGCCAGCAGTGAATTTGGGACACTGAAGGACCAGTACTTC
cdr3_aa: CASSEFGTLKDQYF

v_call: TRBV12-3/TRBV12-4
clone_size: .
d_call: .
j_call: TRBJ1-1
cdr3_nt: TGTGTCAGCAGTTTAGTATCAGGGCCTGAAGCTTTCTTT
cdr3_aa: CVSSLVSGPEAFF

v_call: TRBV20-1
clone_size: .
d_call: .
j_call: TRBJ1-2
cdr3_nt: TGCAGTGCTAGGCGGGACACCGCTAACTATGGCTACACCTTC
cdr3_aa: CSARRDTANYGYTF

v_call: TRBV4-3
clone_size: .
d_call: .
j_call: TRBJ1-4
cdr3_nt: TGCGCCAGCAGCCAAGATCGCAGCATTAATGAAAAACTGTTTTTT
cdr3_aa: CASSQDRSINEKLFF

v_call: TRBV9
clone_size: few
d_call: .
j_call: TRBJ2-7
cdr3_nt: TGTGCCAGCAGCGTACAGGGAGACTCCTACGAGCAGTACTTC
cdr3_aa: CASSVQGDSYEQYF

v_call: TRBV9
clone_size: .
d_call: TRBD1
j_call: TRBJ1-3
cdr3_nt: TGTGCCAGCAGCGACCCCTCGGACAGGGGGCATAGAAACACCATATATTTT
cdr3_aa: CASSDPSDRGHRNTIYF

v_call: TRBV27
clone_size: .
d_call: TRBD1
j_call: TRBJ2-3
cdr3_nt: TGTGCCAGCAGTTCCTCCACAGGGGGAGGTCCAGATACGCGGTATTTT
cdr3_aa: CASSSSTGGGPDTRYF

v_call: TRBV5-6
clone_size: .
d_call: .
j_call: TRBJ2-2
cdr3_nt: TGTGCCAGCAGCCTCGACAGGCACGGCACCGGGGAGCTGTTTTTT
cdr3_aa: CASSLDRHGTGELFF

v_call: TRBV10-3
clone_size: few
d_call: TRBD2
j_call: TRBJ2-1
cdr3_nt: TGTGCCATCAGTGCCGGGGAGGGCAATGAGCAGTTCTTC
cdr3_aa: CAISAGEGNEQFF

v_call: TRBV4-2
clone_size: .
d_call: TRBD1
j_call: TRBJ1-2
cdr3_nt: TGTGCCAGCAGCCAAGATAGAGGGGACAGGGTAAACGGCTACACCTTC
cdr3_aa: CASSQDRGDRVNGYTF

v_call: TRBV5-1
clone_size: few
d_call: .
j_call: TRBJ2-3
cdr3_nt: TGCGCCAGCAGGTCGGCAGGGGCCCGAGATACGCAGTATTTT
cdr3_aa: CASRSAGARDTQYF

v_call: TRBV20-1
clone_size: few
d_call: .
j_call: TRBJ2-1
cdr3_nt: TGCAGTGCTAGTGTCGGGGGCCACTACAATGAGCAGTTCTTC
cdr3_aa: CSASVGGHYNEQFF

v_call: TRBV10-3
clone_size: few
d_call: .
j_call: TRBJ2-3
cdr3_nt: TGTGCCATCAAGGACTCGGCGGGCACAGATACGCAGTATTTT
cdr3_aa: CAIKDSAGTDTQYF

v_call: TRBV20-1
clone_size: .
d_call: TRBD1
j_call: TRBJ2-3
cdr3_nt: TGCAGTGCGTCGCCGGGACAGACTCCAGATACGCAGTATTTT
cdr3_aa: CSASPGQTPDTQYF

v_call: TRBV20-1
clone_size: once
d_call: TRBD1
j_call: TRBJ1-1
cdr3_nt: TGCAGTGCTCGGCCCCCGGGACAGGGCACGGCTGAAGCTTTCTTT
cdr3_aa: CSARPPGQGTAEAFF

v_call: TRBV5-1
clone_size: .
d_call: .
j_call: TRBJ2-1
cdr3_nt: TGCGCCAGCAGCTTGGCCGTAGCCGGCAATGAGCAGTTCTTC
cdr3_aa: CASSLAVAGNEQFF

v_call: TRBV20-1
clone_size: once
d_call: .
j_call: TRBJ2-2
cdr3_nt: TGCAGTGCTAGAGATTTTCCTAGCTCGAACACCGGGGAGCTGTTTTTT
cdr3_aa: CSARDFPSSNTGELFF

v_call: TRBV10-3
clone_size: .
d_call: .
j_call: TRBJ2-1
cdr3_nt: TGTGCCATCAGTGAGTCGGTTAACCCACCCGCTCCCAATGAGCAGTTCTTC
cdr3_aa: CAISESVNPPAPNEQFF

v_call: TRBV27
clone_size: .
d_call: .
j_call: TRBJ2-6
cdr3_nt: TGTGCCAGCAGTTTCAACATAGGGATGTCTGGGGCCAACGTCCTGACTTTC
cdr3_aa: CASSFNIGMSGANVLTF

v_call: TRBV10-3
clone_size: many
d_call: .
j_call: TRBJ2-3
cdr3_nt: TGTGCCATCAGTGGCGGGCTAGACCGAGATACGCAGTATTTT
cdr3_aa: CAISGGLDRDTQYF

v_call: TRBV21-1
clone_size: .
d_call: .
j_call: TRBJ1-5
cdr3_nt: TGTGCCAGCAGCAGCGGGACTTACAATCAGCCCCAGCATTTT
cdr3_aa: CASSSGTYNQPQHF

v_call: TRBV20-1
clone_size: .
d_call: .
j_call: TRBJ1-1
cdr3_nt: TGCAGTGCTCCCCGGGCCCTTAGGGGGACTGAAGCTTTCTTT
cdr3_aa: CSAPRALRGTEAFF

v_call: TRBV2
clone_size: few
d_call: .
j_call: TRBJ2-7
cdr3_nt: TGTGCCAGCATCCCGCGTACCTACGAGCAGTACTTC
cdr3_aa: CASIPRTYEQYF

v_call: TRBV6-5
clone_size: few
d_call: TRBD2
j_call: TRBJ2-5
cdr3_nt: TGTGCCAGCAGGACCCAACGGGGGGGCCAGGAGACCCAGTACTTC
cdr3_aa: CASRTQRGGQETQYF

v_call: TRBV10-3
clone_size: .
d_call: .
j_call: TRBJ2-1
cdr3_nt: TGTGCCATGTACAAGGAAAACTCCTACAGTGAGCAGTTCTTC
cdr3_aa: CAMYKENSYSEQFF

v_call: TRBV20-1
clone_size: few
d_call: TRBD1
j_call: TRBJ2-4
cdr3_nt: TGCAGTGTCCAGGACAGGGGAGTTTACATTCAGTACTTC
cdr3_aa: CSVQDRGVYIQYF

v_call: TRBV4-1
clone_size: few
d_call: TRBD1
j_call: TRBJ2-1
cdr3_nt: TGCGCCAGCAGCCAAGAGAGGGGGACAGGGCTTAGCTCCTACAATGAGCAGTTCTTC
cdr3_aa: CASSQERGTGLSSYNEQFF

v_call: TRBV7-9
clone_size: .
d_call: .
j_call: TRBJ2-5
cdr3_nt: TGTGCCAGCAGCTTAAAGCGGACCCAAGAGACCCAGTACTTC
cdr3_aa: CASSLKRTQETQYF

v_call: TRBV6-6
clone_size: few
d_call: TRBD1
j_call: TRBJ1-5
cdr3_nt: TGTGCCAGCAGTGGGCAGACAGGGAAGTTTCAGCCCCAGCATTTT
cdr3_aa: CASSGQTGKFQPQHF

v_call: TRBV9
clone_size: .
d_call: .
j_call: TRBJ2-2
cdr3_nt: TGTGCCAGCAGCGTAGGTGGGGTATCCACCGGGGAGCTGTTTTTT
cdr3_aa: CASSVGGVSTGELFF

v_call: TRBV20-1
clone_size: .
d_call: .
j_call: TRBJ2-2
cdr3_nt: TGCAGTGCTAGAAGGAGGGAGGATGCGGCCGGGGAGCTGTTTTTT
cdr3_aa: CSARRREDAAGELFF

v_call: TRBV4-3
clone_size: .
d_call: .
j_call: TRBJ2-5
cdr3_nt: TGCGCCAGCAGCCGGGGGTATGCTGAGGAGACCCAGTACTTC
cdr3_aa: CASSRGYAEETQYF

v_call: TRBV5-6
clone_size: .
d_call: .
j_call: TRBJ2-1
cdr3_nt: TGTGCCAGCAGCTTTTATCGGGGAGCCAATGAGCAGTTCTTC
cdr3_aa: CASSFYRGANEQFF

v_call: TRBV2
clone_size: .
d_call: .
j_call: TRBJ1-5
cdr3_nt: TGTGCCAGCATCTCCGGACTTGGCAATCAGCCCCAGCATTTT
cdr3_aa: CASISGLGNQPQHF

v_call: TRBV12-3/TRBV12-4
clone_size: .
d_call: TRBD1
j_call: TRBJ2-1
cdr3_nt: TGTGCCAGCACTTTTCCAGGGTACAGGGGTAATGAGCAGTTCTTC
cdr3_aa: CASTFPGYRGNEQFF

v_call: TRBV7-2
clone_size: few
d_call: .
j_call: TRBJ2-3
cdr3_nt: TGTGCCAGCAGCTTAGAAGGGATCCCAGATACGCAGTATTTT
cdr3_aa: CASSLEGIPDTQYF

v_call: TRBV3-1
clone_size: .
d_call: TRBD2
j_call: TRBJ2-3
cdr3_nt: TGTGCCAGCAGCCTGCAGCGGGGGAGGGATACGCAGTATTTT
cdr3_aa: CASSLQRGRDTQYF

v_call: TRBV29-1
clone_size: few
d_call: .
j_call: TRBJ1-4
cdr3_nt: TGCAGCGTTGCATGGACAGCAGTTAATGAAAAACTGTTTTTT
cdr3_aa: CSVAWTAVNEKLFF

v_call: TRBV20-1
clone_size: .
d_call: .
j_call: TRBJ1-2
cdr3_nt: TGCAGTGCTAGAGATTCTGGGGACTATGGCTACACCTTC
cdr3_aa: CSARDSGDYGYTF

v_call: TRBV5-5
clone_size: few
d_call: TRBD2
j_call: TRBJ2-1
cdr3_nt: TGTGCCAGCAGCCGGCTAGCGGCCTCCTACAATGAGCAGTTCTTC
cdr3_aa: CASSRLAASYNEQFF

v_call: TRBV12-3/TRBV12-4
clone_size: .
d_call: .
j_call: TRBJ1-5
cdr3_nt: TGTGCCAGCAGTTTTGTGGAGGATTCGCCCCAGCATTTT
cdr3_aa: CASSFVEDSPQHF

v_call: TRBV3-1
clone_size: .
d_call: .
j_call: TRBJ1-6
cdr3_nt: TGTGCCAGCAGCCCCCTTAGGGAAGGGGGACTTCATTCACCCCTCCACTTT
cdr3_aa: CASSPLREGGLHSPLHF

v_call: TRBV21-1
clone_size: few
d_call: .
j_call: TRBJ1-2
cdr3_nt: TGTGCCAGCAGCAAAGGCGTCGGCCAGGACTATGGCTACACCTTC
cdr3_aa: CASSKGVGQDYGYTF

v_call: TRBV6-2/TRBV6-3
clone_size: .
d_call: .
j_call: TRBJ1-4
cdr3_nt: TGTGCCAGCAGTTACCCGGGGGAAAAACTGTTTTTT
cdr3_aa: CASSYPGEKLFF